These T cell receptor beta chains were read from a single sample in a study of T-cell reconstitution after alpha-beta-depleted transplantation in children. TCRdb redid the calling of the PCR reads with MiXCR, one entry per CDR3 protein. The sample has fewer than 350,000 distinct CDR3 sequences, over 9.5% seen once. The sample here was PBMCs, taken before TCRalphabeta/CD19-depleted stem cell transplant. The receptor source for this set is a boy under two years old with acute myeloid leukemia, due to receive a stem cell transplant. CDR3s leave out the opening cysteine and the closing phenylalanine or tryptophan. D genes are given only for firm matches.

j_gene,v_gene,d_gene,CDR3aa
TRBJ2-5,TRBV7-3,TRBD1,ASSPGTVGTQY
TRBJ2-2,TRBV2,.,ASTIPNTGELF
TRBJ2-5,TRBV3-1,.,ASSQDSFRETQY
TRBJ2-7,TRBV18,.,ASSPYRYSYEQY
TRBJ2-3,TRBV5-1,TRBD2,ASSFWGGRDTQY
TRBJ2-7,TRBV5-1,TRBD2,ASSKGTSAYEQY
TRBJ2-2,TRBV19,TRBD2,ASSTGLAGDFANTGELF
TRBJ2-5,TRBV5-1,.,ASRAGPRGPEETQY
TRBJ2-5,TRBV18,TRBD1,ASSPPGQGETQY
TRBJ2-2,TRBV5-1,TRBD1,ASSPWTGRPNTGELF
TRBJ2-1,TRBV18,.,ASSPKASPRQPGDEQF
TRBJ2-6,TRBV20-1,TRBD2,SAPRVLAGAYSGANVLT
TRBJ1-3,TRBV20-1,.,SARDLGTLGNTIY
TRBJ2-1,TRBV5-1,.,ASSHSLDEQF
TRBJ1-1,TRBV20-1,.,SVTGTPEKNTEAF
TRBJ1-2,TRBV6-1,.,ASRTTGPVEYGYT
TRBJ2-5,TRBV20-1,TRBD1,SARKGARETQY
TRBJ2-1,TRBV20-1,TRBD2,SARAPGVAGPWDEQF
TRBJ2-1,TRBV28,.,ASSRPSAYNEQF
TRBJ2-7,TRBV11-3,TRBD2,ASRPKGRGVYEQY
TRBJ1-6,TRBV27,.,ASSYQDSFYSPLH
TRBJ2-2,TRBV18,.,ASSPDLMWELF